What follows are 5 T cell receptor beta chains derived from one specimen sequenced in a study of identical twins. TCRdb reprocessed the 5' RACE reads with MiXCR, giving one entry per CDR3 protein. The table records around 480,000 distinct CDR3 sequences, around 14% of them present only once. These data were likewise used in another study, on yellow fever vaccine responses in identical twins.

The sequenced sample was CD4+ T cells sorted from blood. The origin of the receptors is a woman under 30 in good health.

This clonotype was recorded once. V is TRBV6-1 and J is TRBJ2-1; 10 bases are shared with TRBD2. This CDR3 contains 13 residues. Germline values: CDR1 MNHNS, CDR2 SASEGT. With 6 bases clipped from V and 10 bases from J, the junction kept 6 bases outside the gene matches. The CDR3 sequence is CASRIAGGREQFF. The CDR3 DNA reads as TGTGCCAGCAGGATAGCGGGGGGCCGGGAGCAGTTCTTC.

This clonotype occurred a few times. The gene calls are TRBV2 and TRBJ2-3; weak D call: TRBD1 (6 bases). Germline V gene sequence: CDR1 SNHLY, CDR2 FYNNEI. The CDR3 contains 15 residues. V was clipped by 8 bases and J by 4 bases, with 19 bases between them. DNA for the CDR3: TGTGCCAGCCATACAGGGATCCCGAGCTCAGATACGCAGTATTTT. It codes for CASHTGIPSSDTQYF.

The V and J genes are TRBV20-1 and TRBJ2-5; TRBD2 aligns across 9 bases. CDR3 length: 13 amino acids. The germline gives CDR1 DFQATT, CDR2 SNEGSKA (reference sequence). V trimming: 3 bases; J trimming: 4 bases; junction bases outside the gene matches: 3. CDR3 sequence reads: CSARGSGRETQYF. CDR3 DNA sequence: TGCAGTGCTAGGGGTAGCGGGAGAGAGACCCAGTACTTC.

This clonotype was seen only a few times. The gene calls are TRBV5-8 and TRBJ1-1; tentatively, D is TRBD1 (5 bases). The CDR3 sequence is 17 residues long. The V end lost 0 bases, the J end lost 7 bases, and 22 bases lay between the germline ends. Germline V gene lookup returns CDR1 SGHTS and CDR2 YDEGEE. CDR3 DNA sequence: TGTGCCAGCAGCTTGGCACCGCCGGGACGCCGCGACCTTGAAGCTTTCTTT. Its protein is CASSLAPPGRRDLEAFF.

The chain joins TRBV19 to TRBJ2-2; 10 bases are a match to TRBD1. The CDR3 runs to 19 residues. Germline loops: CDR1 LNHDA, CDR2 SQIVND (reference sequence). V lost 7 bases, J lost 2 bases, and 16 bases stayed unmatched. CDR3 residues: CASTTLRDRGRFNTGELFF. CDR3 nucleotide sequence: TGTGCCAGTACTACCCTCCGGGACAGGGGTAGGTTTAACACCGGGGAGCTGTTTTTT. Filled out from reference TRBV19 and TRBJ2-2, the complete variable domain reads DGGITQSPKYLFRKEGQNVTLSCEQNLNHDAMYWYRQDPGQGLRLIYYSQIVNDFQKGDIAEGYSVSREKKESFPLTVTSAQKNPTAFYLCASTTLRDRGRFNTGELFFGEGSRLTVL.